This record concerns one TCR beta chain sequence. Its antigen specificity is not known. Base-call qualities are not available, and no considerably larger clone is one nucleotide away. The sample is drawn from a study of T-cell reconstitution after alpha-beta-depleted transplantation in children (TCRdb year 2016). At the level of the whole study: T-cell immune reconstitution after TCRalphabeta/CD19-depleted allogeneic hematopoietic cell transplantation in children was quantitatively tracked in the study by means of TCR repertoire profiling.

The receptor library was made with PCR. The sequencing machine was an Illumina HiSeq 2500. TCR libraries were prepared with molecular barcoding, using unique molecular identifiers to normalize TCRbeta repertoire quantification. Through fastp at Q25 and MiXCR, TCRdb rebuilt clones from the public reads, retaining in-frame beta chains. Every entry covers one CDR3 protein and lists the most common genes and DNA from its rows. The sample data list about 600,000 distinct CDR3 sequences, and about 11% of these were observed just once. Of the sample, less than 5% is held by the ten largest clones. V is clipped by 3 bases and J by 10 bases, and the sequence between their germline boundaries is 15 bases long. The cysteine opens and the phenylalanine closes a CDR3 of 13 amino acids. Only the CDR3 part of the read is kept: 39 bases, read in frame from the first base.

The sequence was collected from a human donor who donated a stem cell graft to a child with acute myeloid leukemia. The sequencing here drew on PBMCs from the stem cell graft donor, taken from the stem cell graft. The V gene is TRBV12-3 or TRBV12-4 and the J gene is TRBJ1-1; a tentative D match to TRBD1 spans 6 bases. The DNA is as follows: TGTGCCAGCAGTTTGCTTGGGGGGGGCGGAGCTTTCTTT. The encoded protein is CASSLLGGGGAFF.